The next 13 T cell receptor beta chains were all read from a single sample in a study of T cells after yellow fever vaccination. In TCRdb, the 5' RACE reads were re-called with MiXCR into one record per CDR3 protein. The data hold about 360,000 distinct CDR3 sequences, with around 6.4% observed a single time. Source: PBMCs, taken 5 days after the yellow fever booster vaccination. The receptors shown here come from a man aged 25 to 40 who received the YFV17D yellow fever vaccine.

The chain combines TRBV15 with TRBJ1-5; no definite D call. The CDR3 is 16 amino acids. Trimming shortened V by 4 bases and J by 0 bases, and 13 bases separated the two germline ends. Per germline, CDR1 LNHNV and CDR2 YYDKDF (reference sequence). CDR3 region: CATSKVGGISNQPQHF. The CDR3 DNA is TGTGCCACCAGCAAGGTTGGAGGGATTAGCAATCAGCCCCAGCATTTT.

In its sample, this clonotype was seen many times. This chain connects TRBV7-8 to TRBJ2-2; D is unresolved. CDR3 size: 17 residues. Germline V gene data show CDR1 as SGHVS and CDR2 as FQNEAQ. V dropped 8 bases and J dropped 3 bases, with 22 bases sitting between them. Here the CDR3 reads CASGRWAGNRYTGELFF. The CDR3 coding sequence is TGTGCCAGCGGCCGCTGGGCTGGCAATAGATACACCGGGGAGCTGTTTTTT. The variable domain in full, with the rest retrieved from reference TRBV7-8 and TRBJ2-2, is GAGVSQSPRYKVAKRGQDVALRCDPISGHVSLFWYQQALGQGPEFLTYFQNEAQLDKSGLPSDRFFAERPEGSVSTLKIQRTQQEDSAVYLCASGRWAGNRYTGELFFGEGSRLTVL.

The V gene is TRBV23-1, the J gene TRBJ2-7; 7 positions agree with TRBD1. Being an ORF, TRBV23-1 has a function that is uncertain. V was pared by 5 bases and J by 1 base, with 11 bases of the junction left unmatched. CDR3 length: 16 amino acids. The CDR3 DNA follows: TGCGCCAGCAGTTTACCAGAAGGGGGCGGATCCTACGAGCAGTACTTC. This codes for CASSLPEGGGSYEQYF.

The chain couples TRBV18 to TRBJ1-1; 7 nucleotides match TRBD1. The CDR3 has 17 residues. Germline trimming cut 2 bases from V and 4 bases from J; bases unmatched to any gene: 13. CDR1 is KGHSH and CDR2 is LQKENI in the germline V gene. CDR3 loop: CASSPKRQGSFGTEAFF. For the CDR3, the DNA is TGTGCCAGCTCACCAAAGAGACAGGGCTCCTTCGGCACTGAAGCTTTCTTT. Based on the CDR3 plus reference TRBV18 and TRBJ1-1, the full variable domain is NAGVMQNPRHLVRRRGQEARLRCSPMKGHSHVYWYRQLPEEGLKFMVYLQKENIIDESGMPKERFSAEFPKEGPSILRIQQVVRGDSAAYFCASSPKRQGSFGTEAFFGQGTRLTVV.

This clonotype has at least ten counts. The chain carries TRBV6-2 or TRBV6-3 and TRBJ2-7; TRBD2 matches 11 bases. Per the germline V gene, CDR1 is MNHEY and CDR2 is SVGEGT. The CDR3 sequence is 13 residues long. The V segment lost 7 bases and the J segment 6 bases; nucleotides outside the gene matches: 5. The CDR3 region is CASITSGSGEQYF. CDR3 DNA: TGTGCCAGCATCACTAGCGGGAGTGGCGAGCAGTACTTC.

This clonotype was observed a handful of times. V is TRBV20-1 and J is TRBJ2-1, with D possibly called TRBD1 or TRBD2 (5 bases each). Trimming stripped 6 bases from V and 0 bases from J, with 24 bases between. The CDR3 sequence is 18 residues long. Germline V lookup: CDR1 DFQATT, CDR2 SNEGSKA (reference sequence). DNA of the CDR3: TGCAGTGCGTCGGGACCCTCGACCTTGGGGCTCTCCTACAATGAGCAGTTCTTC. It encodes CSASGPSTLGLSYNEQFF.

The V gene is TRBV10-3, the J gene TRBJ1-3, with TRBD1 identical over 8 bases. This CDR3 is 15 amino acids long. The germline V gene encodes CDR1 ENHRY and CDR2 SYGVKD. The V gene end was trimmed by 8 bases and the J gene end by 4 bases; junction bases not matched to a gene: 10. The CDR3 loop reads CAIGEQGAVGNTIYF. CDR3 nucleotide sequence: TGTGCCATCGGCGAGCAGGGGGCAGTGGGAAACACCATATATTTT.

The table lists this clonotype with a few counts. The rearrangement links TRBV20-1 to TRBJ2-7; TRBD2 matches 11 bases. CDR3 size: 14 residues. Germline trimming cut 1 base from V and 2 bases from J; bases unmatched to any gene: 1. Germline CDR1 reads DFQATT; CDR2 reads SNEGSKA (reference sequence). The CDR3 here is CSARGLAGPYEQYF. The CDR3 nucleotides are TGCAGTGCTAGAGGACTAGCGGGACCCTACGAGCAGTACTTC.

This clonotype was recorded at least ten times. The chain uses TRBV2 and TRBJ2-5, with D unclear. Germline V gene data show CDR1 as SNHLY and CDR2 as FYNNEI. The length of the CDR3 is 14 residues. V dropped 10 bases and J dropped 3 bases, with 18 bases sitting between them. CDR3 nucleotides: TGTGCCACAACCACACCACCCTACGAAGAGACCCAGTACTTC. As protein: CATTTPPYEETQYF.

A few counts support this clonotype. This chain joins TRBV5-8 and TRBJ2-1; a possible D gene is TRBD1 (6 bases). V lost 4 bases to trimming and J lost 3 bases, with 8 bases between them. Per the germline V gene, CDR1 is SGHTS and CDR2 is YDEGEE. The CDR3 extends over 13 amino acids. CDR3 coding DNA: TGTGCCAGCAGCAACAGGGACTACAATGAGCAGTTCTTC. Encoded protein: CASSNRDYNEQFF.

The V call is TRBV7-2, the J call TRBJ2-2; weak D call: TRBD2 (6 bases). Germline V lookup: CDR1 SGHTA, CDR2 FQGNSA. The V end lost 7 bases, the J end lost 5 bases, and 17 bases lay between the germline ends. CDR3 length equals 15 residues. The CDR3 DNA reads TGTGCCAGCACCCTATTTGACGGGAGAACCGGGGAGCTGTTTTTT. As protein: CASTLFDGRTGELFF.

This clonotype showed up many times. CDR3 amino acids: CASTEPRPLSGNTIYF. The DNA for the CDR3 is TGTGCCAGCACCGAGCCCCGACCACTTTCTGGAAACACCATATATTTT. This rearrangement joins TRBV7-2 to TRBJ1-3, with D uncertain. V lost 7 bases, J lost 1 base, and 17 bases lay in between. Germline V gene data show CDR1 as SGHTA and CDR2 as FQGNSA. The CDR3 runs 16 residues.

This clonotype turned up a few times. The rearrangement links TRBV29-1 to TRBJ2-3; 8 nucleotides align to TRBD1. CDR3 length: 14 amino acids. Germline-derived CDR1 and CDR2 are SQVTM and ANQGSEA. J was trimmed by 3 bases and V by 2 bases; bases with no gene match: 4. CDR3 bases: TGCAGCGTTGAAACAGGGGGTAGGACAGATACGCAGTATTTT. Protein sequence: CSVETGGRTDTQYF.